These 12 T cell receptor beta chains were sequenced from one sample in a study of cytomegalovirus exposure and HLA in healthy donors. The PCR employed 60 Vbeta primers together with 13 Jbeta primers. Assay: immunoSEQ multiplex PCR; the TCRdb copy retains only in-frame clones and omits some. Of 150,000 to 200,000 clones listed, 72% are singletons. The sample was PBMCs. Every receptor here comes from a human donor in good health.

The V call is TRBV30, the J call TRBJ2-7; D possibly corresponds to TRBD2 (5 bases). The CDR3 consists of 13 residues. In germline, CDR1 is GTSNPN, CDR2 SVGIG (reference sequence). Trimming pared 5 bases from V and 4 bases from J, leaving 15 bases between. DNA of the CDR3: TGTGCCTGGCGATTGAGGGCCCGATACGAGCAGTACTTC. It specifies CAWRLRARYEQYF.

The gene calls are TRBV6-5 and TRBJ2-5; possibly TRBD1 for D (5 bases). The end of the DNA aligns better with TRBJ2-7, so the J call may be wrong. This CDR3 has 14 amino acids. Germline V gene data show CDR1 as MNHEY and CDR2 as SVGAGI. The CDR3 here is CASSYQGFGYEQYF. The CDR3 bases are TGTGCCAGCAGTTACCAGGGATTCGGCTACGAGCAGTACTTC.

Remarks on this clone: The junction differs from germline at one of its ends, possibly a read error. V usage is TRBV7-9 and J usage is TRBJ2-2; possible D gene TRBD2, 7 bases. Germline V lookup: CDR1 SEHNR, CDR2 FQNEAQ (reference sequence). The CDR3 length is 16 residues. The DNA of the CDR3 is TGTTCCAGCAGCTCTTGGGGGGGGGCCTACACCGGGGAGCTGTTTTTT. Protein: CSSSSWGGAYTGELFF.

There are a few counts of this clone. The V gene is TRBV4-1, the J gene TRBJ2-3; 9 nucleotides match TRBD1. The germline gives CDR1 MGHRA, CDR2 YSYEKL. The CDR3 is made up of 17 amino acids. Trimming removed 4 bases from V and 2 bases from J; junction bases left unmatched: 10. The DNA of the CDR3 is TGCGCCAGCAGCCGATCCCCGGGACAGGGTATCACAGATACGCAGTATTTT. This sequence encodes CASSRSPGQGITDTQYF.

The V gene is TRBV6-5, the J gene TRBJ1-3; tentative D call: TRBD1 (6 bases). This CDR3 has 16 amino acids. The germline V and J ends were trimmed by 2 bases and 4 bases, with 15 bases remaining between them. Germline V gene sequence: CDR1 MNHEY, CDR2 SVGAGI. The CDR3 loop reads CASSYRGARSGNTIYF. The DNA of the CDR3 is TGTGCCAGCAGTTACCGGGGGGCTAGGTCCGGAAACACCATATATTTT.

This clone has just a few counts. The CDR3 here is CASSFLPGDYGYTF. The CDR3 DNA reads TGTGCCAGCAGCTTCCTGCCAGGGGACTATGGCTACACCTTC. The rearrangement links TRBV7-2 to TRBJ1-2, with D perhaps TRBD1 (6 bases). The CDR3 length is 14 residues. The V and J ends lost 3 bases and 3 bases respectively, with 11 bases between them. Looked up from germline, CDR1 is SGHTA and CDR2 is FQGNSA.

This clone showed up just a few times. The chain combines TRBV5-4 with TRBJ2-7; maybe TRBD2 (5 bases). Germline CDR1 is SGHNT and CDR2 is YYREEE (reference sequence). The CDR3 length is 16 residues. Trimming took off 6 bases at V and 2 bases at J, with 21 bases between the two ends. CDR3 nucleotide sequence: TGTGCCAGCACCTTTGGAGTGCTAGCCGATACCTACGAGCAGTACTTC. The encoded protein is CASTFGVLADTYEQYF.

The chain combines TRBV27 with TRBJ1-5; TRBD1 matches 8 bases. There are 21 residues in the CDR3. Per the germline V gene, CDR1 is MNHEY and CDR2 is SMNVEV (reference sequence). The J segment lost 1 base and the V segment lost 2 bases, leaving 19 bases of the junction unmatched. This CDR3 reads CASSLPPNGQGSGTSNQPQHF. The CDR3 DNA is TGTGCCAGCAGTTTACCTCCCAACGGACAGGGTTCGGGAACGAGCAATCAGCCCCAGCATTTT.

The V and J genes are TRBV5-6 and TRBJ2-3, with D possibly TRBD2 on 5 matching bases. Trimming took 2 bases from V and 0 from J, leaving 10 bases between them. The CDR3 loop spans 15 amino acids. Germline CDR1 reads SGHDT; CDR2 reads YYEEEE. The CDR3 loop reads CASSLRSGSTDTQYF. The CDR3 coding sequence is TGTGCCAGCAGCTTAAGATCGGGGAGCACAGATACGCAGTATTTT.

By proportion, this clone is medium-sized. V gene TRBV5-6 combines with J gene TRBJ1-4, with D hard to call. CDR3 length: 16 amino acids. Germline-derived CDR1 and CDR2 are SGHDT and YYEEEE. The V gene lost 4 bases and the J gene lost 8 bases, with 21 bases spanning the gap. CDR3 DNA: TGTGCCAGCAGCACTCGGTTCGTAGAGGTTACGGAAAAACTGTTTTTT. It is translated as CASSTRFVEVTEKLFF.

CDR3 residues: CASSLAISSYEQYF. The DNA for the CDR3 is TGTGCCAGCAGCTTGGCTATTAGCTCCTACGAGCAGTACTTC. V gene TRBV5-5 combines with J gene TRBJ2-7; D unclear. Per the germline V gene, CDR1 is SGHKS and CDR2 is YYEKEE (reference sequence). The CDR3 covers 14 residues. Trimming cost V 0 bases and J 0 bases, with 7 bases left between them.

The CDR3 nucleotides read TGCGCCAGCAGCTCGGACAGGGAGGCAGATACGCAGTATTTT. Protein sequence: CASSSDREADTQYF. The V and J genes are TRBV5-1 and TRBJ2-3, with TRBD1 matching over 8 bases. The CDR3 spans 14 residues. Trimming took 3 bases from V and 4 from J; bases not matched to a gene: 4. Per the germline V gene, CDR1 is SGHRS and CDR2 is YFSETQ. Looking up the rest from reference TRBV5-1 and TRBJ2-3 gives the full variable domain: KAGVTQTPRYLIKTRGQQVTLSCSPISGHRSVSWYQQTPGQGLQFLFEYFSETQRNKGNFPGRFSGRQFSNSRSEMNVSTLELGDSALYLCASSSDREADTQYFGPGTRLTVL.